A single sample gave rise to the 23 T cell receptor beta chains below, sequenced in a study of blood T cell repertoires in COVID-19 (dated by TCRdb to the early 2020s). Library generation was performed with the immunoSEQ multiplex PCR assay. Entries here come from immuneACCESS through TCRdb and include only in-frame sequences with V and J called. Some clones fail to appear in such tables; in the studies checked, an unresolved V gene covers under half of the shortfall, and the cause of the remainder is unknown. This sample comprises roughly 200,000 clones, 85% to 90% of them detected only once. Under 2.5% of the sample goes to the ten largest clones. Source material: PBMCs or T cells enriched from blood (not recorded which). The receptors were gathered from a woman aged 40-49 years with acute COVID-19.

V gene TRBV10-1 combines with J gene TRBJ1-6; 9 bases line up with TRBD1. V shed 6 bases, J shed 9 bases, and the junction held 12 bases outside the gene matches. The length of the CDR3 is 16 residues. The germline V gene has CDR1 WNHNN and CDR2 SYGVQD (reference sequence). This chain's CDR3 is CASSPPKGQGTSPLHF. CDR3 coding DNA: TGCGCCAGCAGCCCTCCCAAGGGACAGGGAACTTCACCCCTCCACTTT.

The chain has TRBV5-1 and TRBJ2-7; tentatively, D is TRBD1 (6 bases). This CDR3 comprises 21 residues. The V and J ends lost 0 bases and 0 bases respectively, with 28 bases between them. Germline assignment: CDR1 SGHRS and CDR2 YFSETQ. The CDR3 region is CASSLAWSGHRVGEHSYEQYF. CDR3 DNA: TGCGCCAGCAGCTTGGCCTGGTCGGGACATCGGGTCGGGGAACACTCCTACGAGCAGTACTTC.

The chain recombines TRBV4-1 with TRBJ2-7, with 7 bases that match TRBD1. The CDR3 is 15 residues long. The J segment lost 2 bases and the V segment lost 1 base, leaving 5 bases of the junction unmatched. Germline V lookup: CDR1 MGHRA, CDR2 YSYEKL. The chain's CDR3 is CASSQGWDSAYEQYF. For the CDR3, the DNA is TGCGCCAGCAGCCAAGGCTGGGACAGCGCCTACGAGCAGTACTTC.

Concerning this clone: Distinct nucleotide sequences in the sample also encode this CDR3. The chain recombines TRBV24-1 with TRBJ2-7; TRBD1 aligns across 8 bases. CDR3 size: 15 residues. The V gene end was trimmed by 3 bases and the J gene end by 4 bases; junction bases not matched to a gene: 7. Germline CDR1 is KGHDR and CDR2 is SFDVKD. The CDR3 nucleotides read TGTGCCACCAGTGATCCCCGGGACAGGACTTACGAGCAGTACTTC. This codes for CATSDPRDRTYEQYF.

The rearrangement joins TRBV4-3 to TRBJ2-2; D remains ambiguous. Trimming removed 2 bases from V and 1 base from J, with 5 bases in between. The V gene's germline CDR1 is LGHNA and CDR2 YSLEER. This CDR3 region has 14 residues. CDR3 residues: CASSQTLNTGELFF. For the CDR3, the DNA is TGCGCCAGCAGCCAAACATTGAACACCGGGGAGCTGTTTTTT.

This rearrangement joins TRBV5-1 to TRBJ2-3; a weak D match, TRBD1 (6 bases). This CDR3 is 16 amino acids long. CDR1 and CDR2 (germline): SGHRS, YFSETQ. V dropped 0 bases and J dropped 5 bases, with 16 bases sitting between them. The CDR3 loop reads CASSLGLGQGLDTQYF. The CDR3 nucleotides are TGCGCCAGCAGCTTGGGCTTAGGTCAGGGGTTAGATACGCAGTATTTT.

The rearrangement joins TRBV2 to TRBJ1-4; possible D gene TRBD1, 6 bases. V shed 2 bases and J shed 3 bases, with 10 bases lying between them. The CDR3 sequence is 15 residues long. CDR1 and CDR2 from the germline V gene are SNHLY and FYNNEI. The CDR3 nucleotides are TGTGCCAGCAGTGAAACGGGACACCCTAATGAAAAACTGTTTTTT. The encoded protein is CASSETGHPNEKLFF.

The J gene is TRBJ1-6, the V gene TRBV9; TRBD1 matches 11 bases. This CDR3 region has 15 residues. CDR1 and CDR2 from the germline V gene are SGDLS and YYNGEE. The V gene end was trimmed by 3 bases and the J gene end by 7 bases; junction bases not matched to a gene: 3. CDR3 in DNA: TGTGCCAGCAGCGCCCGGACAGGGGGCAATTCACCCCTCCACTTT. Residues: CASSARTGGNSPLHF.

This chain uses TRBV4-1 with TRBJ1-5, with 8 bases aligning to TRBD1. With V trimmed by 4 bases and J by 2 bases, 7 bases remained unmatched. The germline gives CDR1 MGHRA, CDR2 YSYEKL. The CDR3 has 16 residues. The CDR3 loop is CASSPTGQGGNQPQHF. The CDR3 DNA is TGCGCCAGCAGCCCGACTGGACAGGGAGGCAATCAGCCCCAGCATTTT.

This chain joins TRBV7-3 and TRBJ2-1; 10 bases align to TRBD2. The ends lost 3 bases at V and 7 bases at J; junction bases unmatched: 6. Germline V gene data show CDR1 as SGHTA and CDR2 as FQGTGA. This CDR3 contains 15 residues. The CDR3 loop is CASSFSAGGANEQFF. The DNA of the CDR3 is TGTGCCAGCAGCTTTTCAGCGGGAGGGGCGAATGAGCAGTTCTTC.

V gene TRBV7-6 combines with J gene TRBJ1-2; D is uncertain. This CDR3 is 13 amino acids long. V was cut by 5 bases and J by 5 bases, with 12 bases left in between. Germline V gene lookup returns CDR1 SGHVS and CDR2 FNYEAQ. DNA of the CDR3: TGTGCCAGCAGCACGCGGGGTGGATATGGCTACACCTTC. Translated, it gives CASSTRGGYGYTF.

The chain has TRBV10-3 and TRBJ2-3, with 13 bases fitting TRBD2. Germline CDR1 and CDR2: ENHRY and SYGVKD. Trimming removed 8 bases from V and 6 bases from J; junction bases left unmatched: 8. This CDR3 comprises 15 residues. The CDR3: CAIQRLAGGFDTQYF. CDR3 nucleotides: TGTGCCATCCAGCGACTAGCGGGAGGCTTCGATACGCAGTATTTT.

The V and J genes are TRBV2 and TRBJ2-7; D is possibly TRBD1 (5 bases). This CDR3 spans 15 amino acids. The V and J ends lost 4 bases and 3 bases respectively, with 16 bases between them. Germline assignment: CDR1 SNHLY and CDR2 FYNNEI. The CDR3 DNA sequence: TGTGCCAGCAGTGGCAGGGATCGAAAGGTCTACGAGCAGTACTTC. It yields the protein CASSGRDRKVYEQYF.

This sequence joins TRBV11-2 and TRBJ1-2; weak D call: TRBD1 (6 bases). CDR3 length: 14 residues. Trimming took 5 bases from V and 4 from J, leaving 14 bases between them. Germline V gene lookup returns CDR1 SGHAT and CDR2 FQNNGV. The CDR3 region is CASSKGDLLYGYTF. The CDR3 DNA reads as TGTGCCAGCAGCAAGGGGGACCTCCTCTATGGCTACACCTTC.

V usage is TRBV6-5 and J usage is TRBJ2-1; the D is unclear. The CDR3 consists of 15 residues. Trimming took off 1 base at V and 7 bases at J, with 14 bases between the two ends. Germline CDR1 reads MNHEY; CDR2 reads SVGAGI. The CDR3 protein is CASSYFSGRRNEQFF. CDR3 bases: TGTGCCAGCAGTTACTTCAGTGGGCGTCGGAATGAGCAGTTCTTC.

The table lists this clone with a count of one. CDR3 protein: CASRREWEQFF. CDR3 nucleotide sequence: TGTGCCAGTAGACGGGAATGGGAGCAGTTCTTC. The chain joins TRBV19 to TRBJ2-1, with D possibly being TRBD2 (5 bases). The CDR3 is 11 amino acids. Trimming cost V 6 bases and J 10 bases, with 10 bases left between them. CDR1 is LNHDA, CDR2 SQIVND, per germline (reference sequence).

The chain carries TRBV4-1 and TRBJ2-1; TRBD2 agrees at 10 bases. This CDR3 spans 18 amino acids. V shed 0 bases and J 6 bases; nucleotides not matched to a gene: 11. Germline V gene lookup returns CDR1 MGHRA and CDR2 YSYEKL. CDR3: CASSQEGVAGGRRNEQFF. DNA of the CDR3: TGCGCCAGCAGCCAAGAAGGGGTAGCGGGGGGCCGGCGCAATGAGCAGTTCTTC.

This sequence joins TRBV18 and TRBJ2-1; TRBD1 matches at 11 bases. Trimming cost V 6 bases and J 8 bases; bases outside gene matches: 9. The CDR3 contains 15 residues. The germline V gene encodes CDR1 KGHSH and CDR2 LQKENI. The CDR3 region is CASSPPGTGGHEQFF. In nucleotides, the CDR3 is TGTGCCAGCTCGCCCCCCGGGACAGGGGGTCATGAGCAGTTCTTC.

The rearrangement uses TRBV28 and TRBJ1-1, with a tentative D call TRBD1 (6 bases). CDR1 is MDHEN, CDR2 SYDVKM, per germline. The CDR3 runs to 15 residues. The V gene lost 6 bases and the J gene lost 4 bases, with 18 bases spanning the gap. CDR3 sequence: CASRGQGGALTEAFF. The CDR3, as DNA: TGTGCCAGCAGGGGACAAGGTGGAGCGCTCACTGAAGCTTTCTTT.

This chain uses TRBV27 with TRBJ1-6; possibly TRBD1 for D (5 bases). The CDR3 sequence is 12 residues long. Germline V CDR1 and CDR2: MNHEY, SMNVEV (reference sequence). Between the trimmed V and J ends, which lost 4 bases and 11 bases, there was a span of 9 bases. CDR3 sequence: CASSWGGTPLHF. CDR3 sequence (DNA): TGTGCCAGCAGTTGGGGGGGAACACCCCTCCACTTT.

The chain employs TRBV3-1 (or the pseudogene TRBV3-2) and TRBJ2-5; 9 bases are shared with TRBD2. Germline V CDR1 and CDR2: LGHDT, YNNKEL (reference sequence). The CDR3 runs to 15 residues. V shed 11 bases, J shed 1 base, and the junction held 11 bases outside the gene matches. CDR3 coding DNA: TGTGCCGTCGGTGGCGGGGGGGCCCTCCAAGAGACCCAGTACTTC. Translation: CAVGGGGALQETQYF.

The rearrangement links TRBV27 to TRBJ2-1, with 11 bases identical to TRBD2. The junction had 11 bases not matched to a gene; V was cut back by 6 bases and J by 4 bases. The CDR3 runs to 17 residues. The germline CDR1 and CDR2 sequences are MNHEY and SMNVEV (reference sequence). CDR3 region: CASRTSSSGRRYNEQFF. The CDR3 DNA is TGTGCCAGCAGAACCTCTTCTAGCGGGAGGAGATACAATGAGCAGTTCTTC.

This clone was seen a single time. The chain links TRBV23-1 to TRBJ2-4, with D perhaps TRBD1 (5 bases). TRBV23-1 is labeled an ORF, and its function is uncertain. The CDR3 is made up of 15 amino acids. The germline V and J ends were trimmed by 5 bases and 0 bases, with 11 bases remaining between them. CDR3 residues: CASSKQGLAKNIQYF. The CDR3 nucleotides are TGCGCCAGCAGTAAGCAGGGTTTAGCCAAAAACATTCAGTACTTC.